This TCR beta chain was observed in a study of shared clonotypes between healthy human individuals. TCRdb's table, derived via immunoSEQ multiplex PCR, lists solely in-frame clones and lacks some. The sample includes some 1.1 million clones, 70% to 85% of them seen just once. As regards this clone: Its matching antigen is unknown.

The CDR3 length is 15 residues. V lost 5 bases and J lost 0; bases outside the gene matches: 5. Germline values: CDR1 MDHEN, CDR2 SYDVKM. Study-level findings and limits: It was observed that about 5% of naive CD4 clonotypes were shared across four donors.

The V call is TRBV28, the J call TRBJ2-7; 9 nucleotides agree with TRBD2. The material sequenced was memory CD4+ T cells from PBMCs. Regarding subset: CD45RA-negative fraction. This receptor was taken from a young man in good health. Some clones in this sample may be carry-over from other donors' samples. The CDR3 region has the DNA TGTGCCAGCAGTCAACCGACTAGCGGCTCCTACGAGCAGTACTTC. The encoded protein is CASSQPTSGSYEQYF.